This T cell receptor (beta chain) was captured in a study of T cells in Graves' hyperthyroidism and ophthalmopathy. Pregnant or lactating patients were excluded, as were those with uncontrolled infection or other autoimmune disease. Researchers took RNA transcripts and amplified the TCR beta CDR3 regions from them. The primer set for the first-round RT-PCR of the TCR CDR3 was HTBI. Via MiXCR, TCRdb re-called the multiplex PCR reads, giving one row per CDR3 protein. Counted here are a few hundred thousand distinct CDR3 sequences, around 46% occurring once; the ten biggest clones make up around 17%. This CDR3 comprises 12 residues. Trimming at V came to 3 bases and at J to 6 bases, leaving 1 base not matched to a gene. The V gene's germline CDR1 is KGHDR and CDR2 SFDVKD. With respect to this clonotype: The antigen remains undetermined.

Study-level points and caveats: Researchers found most expanded thyroid clonotypes above 0.001 in blood as well. A model of 13 V-J features distinguished ophthalmopathy from stable hyperthyroidism. The model forecast ophthalmopathy, anticipating it by a median about 6.5 months before onset.

The sequencing sample was made of peripheral blood or thyroid tissue (not recorded which). This sequence originates from an adult woman with Graves' disease, either hyperthyroidism or ophthalmopathy (not recorded which). V gene TRBV24-1 combines with J gene TRBJ2-7, with 7 nucleotides matching TRBD1. DNA of the CDR3: TGTGCCACCAGTGATACAGGGGTCGAGCAGTACTTC. This sequence encodes CATSDTGVEQYF.